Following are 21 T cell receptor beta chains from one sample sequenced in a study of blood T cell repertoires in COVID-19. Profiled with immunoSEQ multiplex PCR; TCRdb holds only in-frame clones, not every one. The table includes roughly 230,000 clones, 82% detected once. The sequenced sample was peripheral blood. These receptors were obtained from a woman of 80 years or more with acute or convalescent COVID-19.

The CDR3 sequence is CASSPGQQEKLFF. Written as DNA, the CDR3 is TGTGCCAGCAGTCCGGGACAGCAGGAAAAACTGTTTTTT. The genes are TRBV6-5 and TRBJ1-4, with TRBD1 identical over 7 bases. J lost 8 bases, V lost 5 bases, and 5 bases had no gene match. This CDR3 contains 13 residues. CDR1 is MNHEY, CDR2 SVGAGI, per germline.

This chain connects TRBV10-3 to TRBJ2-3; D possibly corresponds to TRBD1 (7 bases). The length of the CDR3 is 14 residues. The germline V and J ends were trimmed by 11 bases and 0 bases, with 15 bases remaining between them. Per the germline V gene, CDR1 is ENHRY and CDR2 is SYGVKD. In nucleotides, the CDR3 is TGTGCCGGCAGGGGGGACCATAGCACAGATACGCAGTATTTT. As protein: CAGRGDHSTDTQYF.

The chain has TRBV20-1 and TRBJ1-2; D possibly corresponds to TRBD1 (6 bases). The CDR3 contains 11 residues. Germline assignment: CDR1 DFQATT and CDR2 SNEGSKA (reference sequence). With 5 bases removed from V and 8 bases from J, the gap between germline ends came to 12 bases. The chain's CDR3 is CSAPQGRGYTF. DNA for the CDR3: TGCAGTGCTCCTCAGGGGAGAGGCTACACCTTC.

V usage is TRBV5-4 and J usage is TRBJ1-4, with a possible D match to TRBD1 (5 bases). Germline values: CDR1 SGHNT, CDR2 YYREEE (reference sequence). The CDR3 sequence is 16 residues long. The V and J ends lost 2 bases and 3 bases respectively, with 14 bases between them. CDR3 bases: TGTGCCAGCAGCTTTGGCAGGGTAGGGGCTAATGAAAAACTGTTTTTT. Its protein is CASSFGRVGANEKLFF.

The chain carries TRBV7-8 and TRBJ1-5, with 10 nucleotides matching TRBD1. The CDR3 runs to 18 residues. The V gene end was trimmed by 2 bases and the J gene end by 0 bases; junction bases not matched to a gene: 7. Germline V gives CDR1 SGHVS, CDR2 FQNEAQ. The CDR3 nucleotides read TGTGCCAGCAGCTTACGTCGGACAGGGGGTGTTAGCAATCAGCCCCAGCATTTT. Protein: CASSLRRTGGVSNQPQHF.

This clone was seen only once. For the CDR3, the DNA is TGTGCCAGCAGCCCGGGACTAGCGGGGGTTGACGAGCAGTACTTC. It specifies CASSPGLAGVDEQYF. The rearrangement uses TRBV7-2 and TRBJ2-7; 14 bases fit TRBD2. V was clipped by 5 bases and J by 5 bases; unmatched bases: 5. Looked up from germline, CDR1 is SGHTA and CDR2 is FQGNSA. The CDR3 spans 15 residues.

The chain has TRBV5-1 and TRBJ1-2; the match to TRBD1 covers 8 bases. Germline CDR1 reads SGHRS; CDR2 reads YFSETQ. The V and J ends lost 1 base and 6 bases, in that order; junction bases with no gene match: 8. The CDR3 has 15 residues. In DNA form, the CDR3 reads TGCGCCAGCAGCTTGTCGGACAGGGCGTTTGATGGCTACACCTTC. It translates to CASSLSDRAFDGYTF.

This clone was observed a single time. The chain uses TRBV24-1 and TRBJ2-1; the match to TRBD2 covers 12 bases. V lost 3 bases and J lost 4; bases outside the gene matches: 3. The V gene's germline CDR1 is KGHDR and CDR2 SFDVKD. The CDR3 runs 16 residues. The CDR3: CATSDTTSGGYNEQFF. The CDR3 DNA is TGTGCCACCAGTGATACAACTAGCGGGGGGTACAATGAGCAGTTCTTC.

CDR3 DNA: TGTGCCAGCAGTTCAGGGGCGGGGGCTTATCAGCCCCAGCATTTT. It specifies CASSSGAGAYQPQHF. The chain recombines TRBV7-9 with TRBJ1-5, with D tentatively TRBD1 (6 bases). The CDR3 loop spans 15 amino acids. Germline V gene lookup returns CDR1 SEHNR and CDR2 FQNEAQ (reference sequence). V was trimmed by 6 bases and J by 5 bases, leaving 17 bases between them.

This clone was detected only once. CDR3 nucleotide sequence: TGTGCCAGCAGCTCCCCGTTCGGGGTCGCAGGCACTGAAGCTTTCTTT. Translated: CASSSPFGVAGTEAFF. The chain joins TRBV7-9 to TRBJ1-1; D not resolved. This CDR3 contains 16 residues. V was clipped by 4 bases and J by 4 bases, with 19 bases between them. Looked up from germline, CDR1 is SEHNR and CDR2 is FQNEAQ (reference sequence). Filled out from reference TRBV7-9 and TRBJ1-1, the complete variable domain reads DTGVSQNPRHKITKRGQNVTFRCDPISEHNRLYWYRQTLGQGPEFLTYFQNEAQLEKSRLLSDRFSAERPKGSFSTLEIQRTEQGDSAMYLCASSSPFGVAGTEAFFGQGTRLTVV.

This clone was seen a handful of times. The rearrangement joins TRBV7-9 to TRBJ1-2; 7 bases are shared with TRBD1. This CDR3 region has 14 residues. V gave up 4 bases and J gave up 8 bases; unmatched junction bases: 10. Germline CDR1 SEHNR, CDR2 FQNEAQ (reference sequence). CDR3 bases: TGTGCCAGCAGCTCTCCGGGACAGCTCCCGGGCTACACCTTC. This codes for CASSSPGQLPGYTF. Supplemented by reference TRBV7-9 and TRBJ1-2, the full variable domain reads DTGVSQNPRHKITKRGQNVTFRCDPISEHNRLYWYRQTLGQGPEFLTYFQNEAQLEKSRLLSDRFSAERPKGSFSTLEIQRTEQGDSAMYLCASSSPGQLPGYTFGSGTRLTVV.

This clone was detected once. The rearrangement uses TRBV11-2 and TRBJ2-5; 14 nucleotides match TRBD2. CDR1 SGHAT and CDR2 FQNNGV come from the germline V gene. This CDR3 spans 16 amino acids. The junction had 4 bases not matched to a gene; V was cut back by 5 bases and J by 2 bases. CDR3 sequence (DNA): TGTGCCAGCAGCCCCGGACTAGCGGGGGGACAAGAGACCCAGTACTTC. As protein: CASSPGLAGGQETQYF.

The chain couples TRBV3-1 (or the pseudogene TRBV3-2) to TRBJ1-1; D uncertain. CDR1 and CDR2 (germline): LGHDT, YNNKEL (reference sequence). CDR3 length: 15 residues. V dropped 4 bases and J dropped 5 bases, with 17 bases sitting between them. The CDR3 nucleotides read TGTGCCAGCAGCCCTCCTGGAAGAGGAGGGACTGAAGCTTTCTTT. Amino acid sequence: CASSPPGRGGTEAFF.

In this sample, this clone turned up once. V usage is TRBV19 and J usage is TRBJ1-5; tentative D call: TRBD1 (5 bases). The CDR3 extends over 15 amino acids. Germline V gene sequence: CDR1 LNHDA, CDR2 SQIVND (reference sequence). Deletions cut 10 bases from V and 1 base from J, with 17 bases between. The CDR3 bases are TGTGCCACCAGGGAATTTCTTTCCAGCAATCAGCCCCAGCATTTT. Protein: CATREFLSSNQPQHF.

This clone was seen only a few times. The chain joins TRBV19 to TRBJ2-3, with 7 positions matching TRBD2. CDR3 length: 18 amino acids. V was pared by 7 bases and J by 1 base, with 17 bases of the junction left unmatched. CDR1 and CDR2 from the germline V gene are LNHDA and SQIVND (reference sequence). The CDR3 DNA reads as TGTGCCAGTACCCCAGGTGGGGGGGATCATCTTCGCACAGATACGCAGTATTTT. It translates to CASTPGGGDHLRTDTQYF.

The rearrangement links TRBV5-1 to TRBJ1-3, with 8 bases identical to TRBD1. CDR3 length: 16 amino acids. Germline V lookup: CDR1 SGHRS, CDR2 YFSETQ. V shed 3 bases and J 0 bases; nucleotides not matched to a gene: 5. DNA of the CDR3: TGCGCCAGCAGCTCGGGACAGGTAGCCTCTGGAAACACCATATATTTT. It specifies CASSSGQVASGNTIYF.

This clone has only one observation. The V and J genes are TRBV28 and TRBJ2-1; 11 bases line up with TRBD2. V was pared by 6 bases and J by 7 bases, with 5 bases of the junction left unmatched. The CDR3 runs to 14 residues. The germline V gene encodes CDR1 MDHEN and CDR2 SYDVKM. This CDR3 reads CASRSSGGRNEQFF. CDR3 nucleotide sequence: TGTGCCAGCAGGTCTAGCGGGGGGAGGAATGAGCAGTTCTTC.

CDR3 region: CASGLVRDYNASGANVLTF. As DNA, the CDR3 is TGTGCTAGTGGTTTGGTACGAGACTACAACGCTTCTGGGGCCAACGTCCTGACTTTC. This chain connects TRBV12-5 to TRBJ2-6, with D perhaps TRBD2 (5 bases). The CDR3 loop spans 19 amino acids. CDR1 is LGHNT and CDR2 is FRNRAP in the germline V gene. Trimming left V 0 bases short and J 1 base short, with 16 bases between.

This CDR3 reads CASSLVGSRRNTEAFF. Here the CDR3 DNA reads TGTGCCAGCAGCTTGGTGGGTTCACGGAGGAACACTGAAGCTTTCTTT. The V call is TRBV5-8, the J call TRBJ1-1; D unclear. Looked up from germline, CDR1 is SGHTS and CDR2 is YDEGEE. This CDR3 comprises 16 residues. V lost 0 bases, J lost 1 base, and 13 bases lay in between.

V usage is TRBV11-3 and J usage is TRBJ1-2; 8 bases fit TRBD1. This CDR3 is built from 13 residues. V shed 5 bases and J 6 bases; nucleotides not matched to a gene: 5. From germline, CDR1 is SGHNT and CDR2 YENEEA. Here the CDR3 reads CASSPDRGHGYTF. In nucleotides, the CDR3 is TGTGCCAGCAGCCCCGACAGGGGCCATGGCTACACCTTC.

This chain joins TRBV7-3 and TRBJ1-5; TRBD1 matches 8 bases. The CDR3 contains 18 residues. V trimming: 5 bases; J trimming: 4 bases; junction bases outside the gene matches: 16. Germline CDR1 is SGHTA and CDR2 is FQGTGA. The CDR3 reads CASSLKYEQGVRNQPQHF. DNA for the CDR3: TGTGCCAGCAGCCTAAAATATGAACAGGGGGTGAGAAATCAGCCCCAGCATTTT.